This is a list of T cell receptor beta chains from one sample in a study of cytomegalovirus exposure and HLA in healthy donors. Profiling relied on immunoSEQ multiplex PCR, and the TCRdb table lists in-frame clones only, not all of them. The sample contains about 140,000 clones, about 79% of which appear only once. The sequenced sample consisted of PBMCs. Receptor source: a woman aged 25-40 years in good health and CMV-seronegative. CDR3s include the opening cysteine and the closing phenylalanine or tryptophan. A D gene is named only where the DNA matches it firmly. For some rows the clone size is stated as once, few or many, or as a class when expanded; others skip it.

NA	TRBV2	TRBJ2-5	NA	CASMGIRSGGETQYF	TGTGCCAGCATGGGGATTCGTAGCGGAGGGGAGACCCAGTACTTC
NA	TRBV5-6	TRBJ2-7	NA	CASSLEGWGINYEQYF	TGTGCCAGCAGCTTGGAGGGGTGGGGAATTAACTACGAGCAGTACTTC
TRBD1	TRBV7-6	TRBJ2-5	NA	CASSLAWETGGRETQYF	TGTGCCAGCAGCTTAGCTTGGGAGACAGGGGGTCGCGAGACCCAGTACTTC
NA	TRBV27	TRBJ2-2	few	CASSPLPTVPTGELFF	TGTGCCAGCAGTCCCCTGCCTACGGTCCCCACCGGGGAGCTGTTTTTT
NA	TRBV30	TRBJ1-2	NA	CAWSGQFYGYTF	TGTGCCTGGAGTGGACAGTTCTATGGCTACACCTTC
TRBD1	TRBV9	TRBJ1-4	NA	CASSGRGENEKLFF	TGTGCCAGCAGCGGCAGGGGGGAGAATGAAAAACTGTTTTTT
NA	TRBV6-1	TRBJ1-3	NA	CASEPRGAPGNTIYF	TGTGCCAGCGAGCCCCGTGGGGCTCCGGGAAACACCATATATTTT
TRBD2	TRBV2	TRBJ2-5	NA	CASSEASGGARETQYF	TGTGCCAGCAGTGAGGCTAGCGGGGGGGCAAGAGAGACCCAGTACTTC
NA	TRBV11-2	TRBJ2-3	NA	CASSLEEDPDTQYF	TGTGCCAGCAGCTTAGAGGAGGATCCAGATACGCAGTATTTT
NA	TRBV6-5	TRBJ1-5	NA	CATGLGGQPQHF	TGTGCCACGGGTCTCGGTGGGCAGCCCCAGCATTTT
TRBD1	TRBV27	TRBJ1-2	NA	CASSSWTGAYGYTF	TGTGCCAGCAGTTCATGGACAGGAGCCTATGGCTACACCTTC
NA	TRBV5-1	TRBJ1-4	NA	CASSYMTGGNEKLFF	TGCGCCAGCAGCTACATGACAGGAGGTAATGAAAAACTGTTTTTT
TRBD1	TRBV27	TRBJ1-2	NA	CASSLTGGNYGYTF	TGTGCCAGCAGTTTAACAGGGGGTAACTATGGCTACACCTTC
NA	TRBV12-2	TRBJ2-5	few	CASHRESKETQYF	TGTGCAAGTCACAGGGAGTCAAAAGAGACCCAGTACTTC
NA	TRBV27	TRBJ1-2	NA	CASSLGPNYGYTF	TGTGCCAGCAGTTTAGGGCCAAACTATGGCTACACCTTC
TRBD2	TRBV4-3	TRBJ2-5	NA	CASSRGLAGGPGETQYF	TGCGCCAGCAGCCGAGGACTAGCGGGGGGGCCGGGGGAGACCCAGTACTTC
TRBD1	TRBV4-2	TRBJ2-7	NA	CASSQYRGKDEQYF	TGTGCCAGCAGCCAGTACAGGGGGAAGGACGAGCAGTACTTC
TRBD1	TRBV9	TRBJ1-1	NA	CASSEGQVGTEAFF	TGTGCCAGCAGCGAGGGACAGGTGGGGACTGAAGCTTTCTTT
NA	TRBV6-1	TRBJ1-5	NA	CASSELGGPGQPQHF	TGTGCCAGCAGTGAGTTAGGAGGGCCGGGTCAGCCCCAGCATTTT
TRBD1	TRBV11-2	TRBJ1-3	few	CASSSDRVHTIYF	TGTGCCAGCAGTTCCGACAGGGTACACACCATATATTTT
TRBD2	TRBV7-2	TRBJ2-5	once	CASRPGTRGRVQETQYF	TGTGCCAGCAGACCCGGGACTAGGGGGAGGGTCCAAGAGACCCAGTACTTC
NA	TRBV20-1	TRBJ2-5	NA	CSARLQETQYF	TGCAGTGCTAGACTACAAGAGACCCAGTACTTC
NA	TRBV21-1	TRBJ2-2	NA	CASSEQTGIATGELFF	TGTGCCAGCAGCGAACAGACAGGGATAGCCACCGGGGAGCTGTTTTTT
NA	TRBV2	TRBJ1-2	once	CASSEPVRVDGYTF	TGTGCCAGCAGCGAACCTGTCAGGGTTGATGGCTACACCTTC
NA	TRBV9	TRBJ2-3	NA	CASTDGGSTDTQYF	TGTGCCAGCACGGACGGGGGTAGCACAGATACGCAGTATTTT
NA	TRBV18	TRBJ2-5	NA	CASSRSGTGEAQYF	TGTGCCAGCTCACGCTCCGGGACCGGGGAGGCCCAGTACTTC
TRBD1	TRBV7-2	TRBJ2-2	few	CASSYRQGAGELFF	TGTGCCAGCAGCTACAGGCAGGGGGCCGGGGAGCTGTTTTTT